This TCR beta chain derives from a study of shared clonotypes between healthy human individuals. Study context: Plates per donor: three CD4 naive, three CD4 memory, two CD8 naive, one CD8 memory.

Every subset's genomic DNA went evenly onto several immunoSEQ plates. Original processing notes: There were no quality scores in the junction-only immunoSEQ sequences, so filtering differed. Produced via immunoSEQ multiplex PCR; TCRdb's table is partial and in-frame only. That table is the source of V, J and clone size, and D and trimming were worked out from the DNA. In the table there are over a million clones, roughly 96% of which are singletons. Trimming removed 1 base from V and 5 bases from J, with 10 bases in between. CDR3 length equals 14 residues. Germline V gene lookup returns CDR1 MGHRA and CDR2 YSYEKL. Points on this clone: Its antigen is as yet unknown.

Study results and limitations: Among donors, clonotype sharing was expected to be affected by sequencing depth.

The rearrangement links TRBV4-1 to TRBJ2-3, with D unclear. Material: naive CD4+ T cells sorted from blood. Subset meaning: CD45RA+ positively selected. The sequence was collected from a man younger than 40 in good health. CDR3 DNA: TGCGCCAGCAGCCAAGTAGGGCCCGGAGATACGCAGTATTTT. Its translation: CASSQVGPGDTQYF.